This T cell receptor (beta chain) was identified during a study of tumor-infiltrating lymphocytes in oesophageal squamous cell carcinoma. On this clonotype: Since a much larger clone is just one base distant, this may be a read error.

CDR1 and CDR2 from the germline V gene are MNHNY and SVGAGI (reference sequence). The CDR3 has 14 residues. TCRdb redid the calling of the PCR reads with MiXCR, one entry per CDR3 protein. The table has about 12,000 distinct CDR3 sequences, around 57% seen once. What was sequenced was esophageal tumor tissue. The V gene is TRBV6-6, the J gene TRBJ2-3; possible D gene TRBD1, 5 bases. Gene TRBJ1-1 matches the end of the DNA better, so the J call may be wrong. This receptor was taken from a female donor with esophageal squamous cell carcinoma. The CDR3 sequence is CASSYTGLNTEAFF. The CDR3, as DNA: TGTGCCAGCAGTTACACAGGCCTGAACACTGAAGCTTTCTTT.